A selection of T cell receptor beta chains follows, all from one sample in a study of cytomegalovirus exposure and HLA in healthy donors. The table came from immunoSEQ multiplex PCR; TCRdb's copy has only in-frame clones and leaves some out. The sample holds approximately 190,000 clones, about 12% seen once. Source material: PBMCs. These receptor sequences come from a man in his fifties in good health and CMV-seropositive. The conserved cysteine and the conserved F or W are not part of the CDR3 here. The order of the fields is J gene, V gene, CDR3 protein.

TRBJ2-1	TRBV5-1	ASSLAGEPGTEQF
TRBJ1-2	TRBV10-2	ASSEPRQGANYGYT
TRBJ1-6	TRBV10-2	ASTPGQGRSPLH
TRBJ1-2	TRBV9	ASSHSEGAGGYT
TRBJ2-7	TRBV7-6	ASSQTRSSYEQY
TRBJ2-7	TRBV7-6	ASSPRRQGGDEQY
TRBJ1-2	TRBV13	ASSFSQYGYT
TRBJ1-2	TRBV29-1	SVHAVGDYGYT
TRBJ1-2	TRBV7-9	ASSRQGVEGYT
TRBJ1-1	TRBV14	ASSLPGQGQAF
TRBJ2-5	TRBV6-1	ASSGQGGETQY